These 18 T cell receptor beta chains were all obtained from the same sample, sequenced in a study of cytomegalovirus exposure and HLA in healthy donors. In the PCR, 60 Vbeta and 13 Jbeta primers were used. The repertoire was sequenced with immunoSEQ multiplex PCR; TCRdb's copy has only in-frame clones and lacks some. This repertoire shows 150,000 to 200,000 clones, roughly 80% found once; its top ten account for about 1.5%. The sequenced material came from PBMCs. The source of these receptors is a woman in her late teens or twenties in good health and CMV-seronegative.

The chain combines TRBV7-2 with TRBJ1-2; D may be TRBD1 (6 bases). With 0 bases removed from V and 8 bases from J, the gap between germline ends came to 19 bases. The CDR3 has 16 residues. Germline V gene lookup returns CDR1 SGHTA and CDR2 FQGNSA. The CDR3 loop is CASSLALKGGAEGYTF. In nucleotides, the CDR3 is TGTGCCAGCAGCTTAGCGCTAAAAGGGGGGGCGGAAGGCTACACCTTC.

The gene calls are TRBV9 and TRBJ2-2; 7 nucleotides align to TRBD2. Germline V gene sequence: CDR1 SGDLS, CDR2 YYNGEE. This CDR3 has 16 amino acids. Losses at the gene ends were 0 bases for V and 6 bases for J; bases not matched to a gene: 8. CDR3 loop: CASSVDGGSFAGELFF. CDR3 DNA: TGTGCCAGCAGCGTAGACGGCGGGAGCTTCGCCGGGGAGCTGTTTTTT.

The chain links TRBV5-1 to TRBJ2-2; TRBD2 is a possible D gene (7 bases). V gave up 0 bases and J gave up 7 bases, with 16 bases separating them. The CDR3 length is 16 residues. Germline assignment: CDR1 SGHRS and CDR2 YFSETQ. This CDR3 is CASSLEFGGAVGELFF. The DNA for the CDR3 is TGCGCCAGCAGCTTGGAATTTGGGGGGGCCGTCGGGGAGCTGTTTTTT. Complete variable domain (other parts from reference TRBV5-1 and TRBJ2-2): KAGVTQTPRYLIKTRGQQVTLSCSPISGHRSVSWYQQTPGQGLQFLFEYFSETQRNKGNFPGRFSGRQFSNSRSEMNVSTLELGDSALYLCASSLEFGGAVGELFFGEGSRLTVL.

The V gene is TRBV10-3, the J gene TRBJ2-1; D perhaps matches TRBD2 (5 bases). V lost 3 bases to trimming and J lost 12 bases, with 12 bases between them. The CDR3 is 12 residues long. In germline, CDR1 is ENHRY, CDR2 SYGVKD. CDR3 region: CAISDRLAGQFF. Here the CDR3 DNA reads TGTGCCATCAGTGATCGGCTAGCAGGGCAGTTCTTC.

This clone showed up just a few times. The V gene is TRBV5-6, the J gene TRBJ1-2, with D perhaps TRBD1 (5 bases). CDR3 length equals 13 residues. CDR1 and CDR2 (germline): SGHDT, YYEEEE. The V and J ends lost 4 bases and 6 bases respectively, with 13 bases between them. This chain's CDR3 is CASSLGRGDGYTF. The CDR3 region has the DNA TGTGCCAGCAGCCTGGGACGAGGCGATGGCTACACCTTC.

The table lists this clone with a few counts. The V and J genes are TRBV2 and TRBJ2-2; 11 positions match TRBD2. The CDR3 is 16 amino acids. Trimming took 6 bases from V and 2 from J; bases not matched to a gene: 5. From germline, CDR1 is SNHLY and CDR2 FYNNEI. The CDR3 protein is CASRAGTSGNTGELFF. The CDR3 DNA is TGTGCCAGCAGGGCCGGGACTAGCGGTAACACCGGGGAGCTGTTTTTT.

This rearrangement joins TRBV20-1 to TRBJ1-1; D unresolved. In germline, CDR1 is DFQATT, CDR2 SNEGSKA (reference sequence). The CDR3 spans 11 residues. V lost 1 base and J lost 8, with 8 bases in between. CDR3 in amino acids: CSARANEEAFF. The CDR3 region has the DNA TGCAGTGCTAGAGCCAATGAGGAAGCTTTCTTT.

The V gene is TRBV27, the J gene TRBJ2-5; perhaps TRBD1 as D (6 bases). The V end lost 1 base, the J end lost 5 bases, and 11 bases lay between the germline ends. This CDR3 comprises 14 residues. The germline gives CDR1 MNHEY, CDR2 SMNVEV (reference sequence). DNA for the CDR3: TGTGCCAGCAGTTTATTCCAGGGGCTGGAGACCCAGTACTTC. Protein: CASSLFQGLETQYF.

This clone was seen only once. CDR3 protein: CASSWPPSGTVLGNEQFF. CDR3 bases: TGTGCCAGCAGCTGGCCCCCTAGCGGGACGGTTCTAGGGAATGAGCAGTTCTTC. The rearrangement uses TRBV7-2 and TRBJ2-1, with 9 bases aligning to TRBD2. Germline CDR1 SGHTA, CDR2 FQGNSA. V lost 4 bases to trimming and J lost 7 bases; unmatched junction nucleotides: 17. The CDR3 is 18 residues long.

J is TRBJ2-2 and V is TRBV14; D not certain. The CDR3 totals 15 residues. Trimming shortened V by 1 base and J by 4 bases, and 10 bases separated the two germline ends. Germline V lookup: CDR1 SGHDN, CDR2 FVKESK. DNA for the CDR3: TGTGCCAGCAGCCAAGTGGCAGGAACCACCGGGGAGCTGTTTTTT. This codes for CASSQVAGTTGELFF.

The chain has TRBV19 and TRBJ2-7, with 7 positions matching TRBD2. V shed 5 bases and J 2 bases; nucleotides not matched to a gene: 12. This CDR3 comprises 16 residues. Per the germline V gene, CDR1 is LNHDA and CDR2 is SQIVND (reference sequence). As DNA, the CDR3 is TGTGCCAGTAGTGTTATACTAGCGAAAGCCGCCTACGAGCAGTACTTC. Protein: CASSVILAKAAYEQYF.

The chain links TRBV20-1 to TRBJ2-1, with a weak D call TRBD2 (6 bases). Looked up from germline, CDR1 is DFQATT and CDR2 is SNEGSKA (reference sequence). This CDR3 is built from 11 residues. The ends were cut back, 6 bases at V and 7 bases at J, with 10 bases in the middle. The CDR3 region is CSAGRGNEQFF. The CDR3, as DNA: TGCAGTGCGGGGCGGGGAAATGAGCAGTTCTTC.

This clone was found once. V and J are TRBV4-2 and TRBJ2-1; 9 positions agree with TRBD2. V dropped 0 bases and J dropped 1; count of bases not matched to a gene: 4. The CDR3 spans 17 residues. The germline V gene encodes CDR1 LGHNA and CDR2 YNFKEQ. CDR3 amino acids: CASSQDRAGGSYNEQFF. The CDR3 DNA reads TGTGCCAGCAGCCAAGATAGGGCGGGAGGGTCCTACAATGAGCAGTTCTTC.

The CDR3 loop reads CASRSNFSPMGRESTDTQYF. CDR3 coding DNA: TGTGCCAGCAGATCTAATTTCTCCCCCATGGGGCGGGAAAGCACAGATACGCAGTATTTT. This chain links TRBV7-8 with TRBJ2-3; possibly TRBD2 for D (6 bases). The CDR3 runs to 20 residues. Trimming removed 6 bases at V and 0 bases at J, with 28 bases between. CDR1 is SGHVS, CDR2 FQNEAQ, per germline.

The CDR3 loop reads CASRAGGPGEQFF. The CDR3 region has the DNA TGCGCCAGCAGAGCGGGAGGGCCAGGTGAGCAGTTCTTC. The rearrangement links TRBV10-2 to TRBJ2-1, with 10 positions matching TRBD2. Germline V gene sequence: CDR1 WSHSY, CDR2 SAAADI. The CDR3 length is 13 residues. V trimming: 6 bases; J trimming: 9 bases; junction bases outside the gene matches: 5.

This clone has just a few counts. This chain connects TRBV4-2 to TRBJ2-2, with a tentative D call TRBD1 (6 bases). Germline assignment: CDR1 LGHNA and CDR2 YNFKEQ. This CDR3 region has 17 residues. The V gene lost 4 bases and the J gene lost 6 bases, with 21 bases spanning the gap. The CDR3 protein is CASSPVKTGSLSGELFF. The CDR3 bases are TGTGCCAGCAGCCCGGTGAAGACAGGAAGTTTGTCCGGGGAGCTGTTTTTT.

The chain carries TRBV28 and TRBJ1-6; D not certain. V was pared by 5 bases and J by 7 bases, with 12 bases between. The CDR3 runs 14 residues. CDR1 and CDR2 (germline): MDHEN, SYDVKM. CDR3 nucleotides: TGTGCCAGCAGTCCGGCGGTATCGAATTCACCCCTCCACTTT. Translation: CASSPAVSNSPLHF.

The V call is TRBV13, the J call TRBJ2-1; 10 nucleotides agree with TRBD2. This CDR3 spans 15 amino acids. Trimming cost V 3 bases and J 7 bases; bases outside gene matches: 6. Germline V gene sequence: CDR1 PRHDT, CDR2 FYEKMQ (reference sequence). DNA for the CDR3: TGTGCCAGCAGCTTGGGACTAGCGATCGGTAATGAGCAGTTCTTC. Protein: CASSLGLAIGNEQFF.